This TCR beta chain came from a study of human T cells and chemical hapten exposure (dated by TCRdb to about 2021). Turning to the overall study: For sensitization, 2% DPC in acetone was applied to a roughly 2 cm by roughly 2 cm area of upper inner arm skin. Throughout the study period of about 22 weeks, patients also received therapeutic DPC doses to the scalp every week. Patch tests used Finn chambers with 0.01% DPC on the upper back, scored after 6 days by International Contact Dermatitis Research Group standards. The patient cohort, mostly female, included alopecia areata with under or over 50% scalp involvement, alopecia totalis and alopecia universalis. Libraries were pooled for sequencing, and variation in per-sample TCR yields was attributed mainly to small differences in library volumes within the pool. Peripheral blood TCR repertoire changes were tracked in vivo in alopecia patients during primary and secondary sensitization to the hapten diphenylcyclopropenone (DPC). Blood samples were taken from patients before sensitization (week 0) and then at 2, 6 and about 24 weeks after DPC sensitization. Roughly 30 alopecia patients gave blood for TCR sequencing at one to four time points (pre-sensitization, 2, 6 and 24 weeks). Results the study describes overall, beyond this receptor: Because all patients had alopecia, a presumed autoimmune disease, the immune response of the patients might differ from that of healthy individuals. After repeated subsampling, the strength of the expansion versus patch-test correlation and the threshold at which it became significant changed. Compared with pre-sensitization or healthy control sets, expanded TCRs formed significantly more large CDR3 similarity clusters, which is consistent with antigen-driven responses. Patch test score was positively correlated with the number of PT1 expanded TCRs, with significance at thresholds 8, 16 and 32 but not at 4. No change with DPC sensitization was found in the number of TCRs above 1 in 1000 frequency, and no evidence of global repertoire structure alterations was found.

Library prep was done by RACE. Sequenced using a NextSeq 500. Library preparation attached unique molecular identifiers to individual cDNA molecules for quantitative, reproducible TCR counting. Each blood RNA sample was used to sequence both TCR alpha and TCR beta chains. From the authors' description of their analysis: The median number of TCRs per sample was approximately 98,000, ranging from about 20,000 to 750,000. The Decombinator software suite was used to annotate the V, J and CDR3 of the TCR reads. Every sample was subsampled to the same number of TCRs (28,000) for the PS versus PT1 abundance plots. Expanded TCRs were defined as absent before sensitization and observed at least eight times at the 2-week time point. TCRdb ran its own pipeline on the public reads, namely fastp trimming at Q25 and MiXCR clone calling, and kept in-frame beta chains. Rows with a matching CDR3 protein are joined into one entry that keeps the most common DNA and genes. The V and J calls come from TCRdb's annotation, not from the publication. The sample records around 260,000 distinct CDR3 sequences, about 9% of which are singletons. Jointly, the top ten make up under 2.5% of the sample.

Per the publication, the time point label means: pre-sensitization, week 0. The sample's treatment or condition label is to be understood as: therapeutic diphenylcyclopropenone sensitization with weekly scalp DPC. At each patch-test visit, blood was drawn before the patch test was applied. Eligible patients were aged 18 to 70, diagnosed with alopecia, deemed suitable for DPC therapy, and excluded if pregnant. Total RNA was extracted from unfractionated whole blood collected in Tempus Blood RNA tubes. In its sample, this clonotype was seen a few times. What antigen it recognizes has not been identified. Per-base qualities were not stored, and no clone one base away is much larger. The CDR3, cysteine through phenylalanine, is 14 amino acids long. The DNA shown is the 42-base CDR3, in frame from base 1. V lost 5 bases and J lost 0 bases, and the count of bases not matched to a germline gene is 4. The germline V gene supplies CDR1 SGHTA and CDR2 FQGNSA.

This TCR was recovered from a woman in her thirties or forties with alopecia areata. Some clones in this sample may be carry-over from other donors' samples. The material sequenced was whole blood, taken in connection with sensitization to the hapten diphenylcyclopropenone (DPC). The rearrangement combines TRBV7-2 with TRBJ2-7; 7 central nucleotides agree with TRBD2. The base sequence is TGTGCCAGCAGCCGTCAGCGGGGCTCCTACGAGCAGTACTTC. Translated, this gives CASSRQRGSYEQYF.